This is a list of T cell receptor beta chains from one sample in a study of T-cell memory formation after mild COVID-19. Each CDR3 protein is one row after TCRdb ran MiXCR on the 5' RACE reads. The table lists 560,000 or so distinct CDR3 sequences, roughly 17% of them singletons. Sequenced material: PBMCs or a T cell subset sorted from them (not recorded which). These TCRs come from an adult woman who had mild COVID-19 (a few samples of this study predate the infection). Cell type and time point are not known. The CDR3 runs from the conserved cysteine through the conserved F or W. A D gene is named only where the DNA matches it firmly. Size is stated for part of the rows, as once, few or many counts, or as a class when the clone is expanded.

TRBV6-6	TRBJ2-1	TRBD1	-	TGTGCCAGCAGTTACCGGGACAGGGCGAAGAATGAGCAGTTCTTC	CASSYRDRAKNEQFF
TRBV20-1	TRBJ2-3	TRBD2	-	TGCAGTGCTATTCAAGCGGGGGGCCTCGGAGCTAGCACAGATACGCAGTATTTT	CSAIQAGGLGASTDTQYF
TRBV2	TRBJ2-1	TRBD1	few	TGTGCCAGCAGCCCGGGACAGGGTCATTATGAGCAGTTCTTC	CASSPGQGHYEQFF
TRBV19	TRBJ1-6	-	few	TGTGCCAGTAGTATTACCGAATCTAATTCACCCCTCCACTTT	CASSITESNSPLHF
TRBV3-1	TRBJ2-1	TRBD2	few	TGTGCCAGCAGCCGAGCGGGGGGGACTTACAATGAGCAGTTCTTC	CASSRAGGTYNEQFF
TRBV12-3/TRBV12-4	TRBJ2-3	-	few	TGTGCCAGCAGTTTTCGGATAGGTCTGGATACGCAGTATTTT	CASSFRIGLDTQYF
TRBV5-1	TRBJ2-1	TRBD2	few	TGCGCCAGCAGCTCAATGGTCGCGGGAGGGACTTACAATGAGCAGTTCTTC	CASSSMVAGGTYNEQFF
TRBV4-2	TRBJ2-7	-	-	TGTGCCAGCAGCCAAGAACTGATAGACTACTACGAGCAGTACTTC	CASSQELIDYYEQYF
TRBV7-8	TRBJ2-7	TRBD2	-	TGTGCCAGCAGCTTGGGTAGCGGGAGATGGGGCTCCTACGAGCAGTACTTC	CASSLGSGRWGSYEQYF
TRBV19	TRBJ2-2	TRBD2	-	TGTGCCAGTAGTATAAAGTTGATAGCGGGGAACACCGGGGAGCTGTTTTTT	CASSIKLIAGNTGELFF
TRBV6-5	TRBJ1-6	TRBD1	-	TGTGCCAGCAGTTACAAGGGGACAGGGCTTTCAGATTTGTCACCCCTCCACTTT	CASSYKGTGLSDLSPLHF
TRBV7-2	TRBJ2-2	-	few	TGTGCCAGCAGCCCCCGGTCCACCGGGGAGCTGTTTTTT	CASSPRSTGELFF
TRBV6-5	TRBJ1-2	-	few	TGTGCCAGCAGTTTTTCAAGGGGGGGCGATGGCTATGGCTACACCTTC	CASSFSRGGDGYGYTF
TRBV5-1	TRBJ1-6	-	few	TGCGCCAGCAGCTTGTCCGGGTCGGATTCACCCCTCCACTTT	CASSLSGSDSPLHF
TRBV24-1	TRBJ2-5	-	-	TGTGCCACCAGTGATTTTTCACGGGGGTACCAAGAGACCCAGTACTTC	CATSDFSRGYQETQYF
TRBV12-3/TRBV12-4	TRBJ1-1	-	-	TGTGCCAGCAATTCGGTATGGGGGGCCACTGAAGCTTTCTTT	CASNSVWGATEAFF
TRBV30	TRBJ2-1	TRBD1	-	TGTGCCTGGACTACAGGGGATATCTACAATGAGCAGTTCTTC	CAWTTGDIYNEQFF
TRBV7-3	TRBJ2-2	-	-	TGTGCCAGCAGCCCCACTTCTCTCGCCACCGGGGAGCTGTTTTTT	CASSPTSLATGELFF
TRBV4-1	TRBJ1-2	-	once	TGCGCCAGCAGCCAAGAGTGGGGGTTTGGGGAGGATAACTATGGCTACACCTTC	CASSQEWGFGEDNYGYTF
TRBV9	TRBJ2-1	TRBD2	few	TGTGCCAGCAATAGAGGCGGGAGGGCCGACAATGAGCAGTTCTTC	CASNRGGRADNEQFF
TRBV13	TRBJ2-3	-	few	TGTGCCAGCAGCTTTGCTTACCAGGACGGGAGCACAGATACGCAGTATTTT	CASSFAYQDGSTDTQYF
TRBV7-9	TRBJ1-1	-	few	TGTGCCAGCAGCCGCCAAGCGATCGCGGGGACTGAAGCTTTCTTT	CASSRQAIAGTEAFF
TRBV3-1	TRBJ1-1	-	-	TGTGCCAGCAGCCAAGATGGGGTCTCGGCTTTCTTT	CASSQDGVSAFF
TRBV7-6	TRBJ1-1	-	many	TGTGCCAGCAGCTTAGCGTTTGTCGGTACATACAACACTGAAGCTTTCTTT	CASSLAFVGTYNTEAFF
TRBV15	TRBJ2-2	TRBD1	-	TGTGCCACCAGCAGACTCAGGGGGCCGAACACCGGGGAGCTGTTTTTT	CATSRLRGPNTGELFF
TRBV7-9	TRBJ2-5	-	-	TGTGCCAGCAGCTTAGTTAACGGGATAGAGACCCAGTACTTC	CASSLVNGIETQYF
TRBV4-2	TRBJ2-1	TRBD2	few	TGTGCCAGCAGCCTATTCTTGGGGGGGGTCTACAATGAGCAGTTCTTC	CASSLFLGGVYNEQFF
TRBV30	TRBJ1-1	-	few	TGTGCCTGGAGTTCTTTTCGGTTCCTGAACACTGAAGCTTTCTTT	CAWSSFRFLNTEAFF
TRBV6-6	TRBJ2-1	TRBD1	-	TGTGCCAGCAGGTCCGGGACAGGGGGGAATGAGCAGTTCTTC	CASRSGTGGNEQFF
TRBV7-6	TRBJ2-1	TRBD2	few	TGTGCCAGCGCCCAGGGAGCGGGAGACTACAATGAGCAGTTCTTC	CASAQGAGDYNEQFF
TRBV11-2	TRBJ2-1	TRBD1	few	TGTGCCAGCAGCTTAATATTCGGGACAGGGACCTACAATGAGCAGTTCTTC	CASSLIFGTGTYNEQFF
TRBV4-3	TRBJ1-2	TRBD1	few	TGCGCCAGCAGCCAAGAAAGAACAGGGGGGTCTCTTAACTATGGCTACACCTTC	CASSQERTGGSLNYGYTF
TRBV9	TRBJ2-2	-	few	TGTGCCAGCAGCCAACCGGGGGCCGGGGAGCTGTTTTTT	CASSQPGAGELFF
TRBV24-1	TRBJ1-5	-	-	TGTGCCACCAGTGATGACCGGCAGCCCCAGCATTTT	CATSDDRQPQHF
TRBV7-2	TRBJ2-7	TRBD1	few	TGTGCCAGCGTCCAGGGGGCGTACGAGCAGTACTTC	CASVQGAYEQYF
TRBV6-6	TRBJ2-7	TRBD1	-	TGTGCCAGCAGTTCCCGGGACAGGGGGATCAACGAGCAGTACTTC	CASSSRDRGINEQYF
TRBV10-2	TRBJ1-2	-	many	TGCGCCAGCAGTGAGTCGATAGGGGCTGGCTACACCTTC	CASSESIGAGYTF
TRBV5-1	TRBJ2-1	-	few	TGCGCCAGCAGCTTGGCGACGGGAGTATTCCCCTACAATGAGCAGTTCTTC	CASSLATGVFPYNEQFF
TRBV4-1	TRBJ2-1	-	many	TGCGCCAGCAGCCAAGATTCGGGGACCATCAATGAGCAGTTCTTC	CASSQDSGTINEQFF
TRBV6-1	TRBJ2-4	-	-	TGTGCCAGCAGTGAAACAGGGGAGGAGAACATTCAGTACTTC	CASSETGEENIQYF
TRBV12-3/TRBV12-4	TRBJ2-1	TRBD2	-	TGTGCCAGCAGAACGACCCTAGGTTCGACTAGCGGAGGGTATCGCAATGAGCAGTTCTTC	CASRTTLGSTSGGYRNEQFF
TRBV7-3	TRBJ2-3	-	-	TGTGCCAGCAGCTTAACGGTTGCCAGGGGATCAGATACGCAGTATTTT	CASSLTVARGSDTQYF
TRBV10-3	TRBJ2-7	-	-	TGTGCCATCAGTGAGTCGCACAACTCCTACGAGCAGTACTTC	CAISESHNSYEQYF
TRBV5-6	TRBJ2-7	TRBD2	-	TGTGCCAGCAGCTTGCTAGCGGGAAAGAAGAGTGAGCAGTACTTC	CASSLLAGKKSEQYF
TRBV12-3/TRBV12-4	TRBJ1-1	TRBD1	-	TGTGCCAGCAGTCGGACAGGGCTACTCACTGAAGCTTTCTTT	CASSRTGLLTEAFF
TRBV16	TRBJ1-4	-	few	TGTGCCAGCAGCCAATCGGAGAGCGGTGAAAAACTGTTTTTT	CASSQSESGEKLFF
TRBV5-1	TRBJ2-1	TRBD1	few	TGCGCCAGCAGCCCGGGACAGGGAGATGGTGATGAGCAGTTCTTC	CASSPGQGDGDEQFF
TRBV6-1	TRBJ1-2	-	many	TGTGCCAGCAGTGAACAGGGGAACTATGGCTACACCTTC	CASSEQGNYGYTF
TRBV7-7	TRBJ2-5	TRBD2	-	TGTGCCAGCAGCCGATTGACTAGCGGGGGCCGTCCCCTACAAGAGACCCAGTACTTC	CASSRLTSGGRPLQETQYF
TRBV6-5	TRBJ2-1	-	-	TGTGCCAGCAGTTACCCGCCACAGCAGTTCTTC	CASSYPPQQFF
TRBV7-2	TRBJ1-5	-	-	TGTGCCAGCTCACAGACCCCGTTAAATCAGCCCCAGCATTTT	CASSQTPLNQPQHF
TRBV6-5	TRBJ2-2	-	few	TGTGCCAGCAGTTACGGGCAGGGAAGCGGGGAGCTGTTTTTT	CASSYGQGSGELFF
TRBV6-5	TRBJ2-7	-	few	TGTGCCAGCAGTTACGGCAGAACCTACGAGCAGTACTTC	CASSYGRTYEQYF
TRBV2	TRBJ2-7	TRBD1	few	TGTGCCAGCACGAGGACAGGGACCAATCGCGAGCAGTACTTC	CASTRTGTNREQYF